This T cell receptor (beta chain) was sequenced for a study of T cell repertoires in cytomegalovirus infection. At the level of the study: CMV infection plus the matching HLA type was flagged by public TCR beta signatures.

TCRdb redid the calling of the reads with MiXCR, one entry per CDR3 protein. In the table there are 550,000 to 700,000 distinct CDR3 sequences, about 40% of which are singletons. This clonotype was recorded many times. What it binds is unknown. The ends were cut back, 5 bases at V and 4 bases at J, with 12 bases in the middle. Germline lookup yields CDR1 SGHTA and CDR2 FQGNSA. The CDR3 consists of 14 residues. Sequencing was performed on cultured PBMCs, taken from culture after CMV antigen stimulation. The source is a human donor in good health (CMV status not recorded). Some clones in this sample may be carry-over from other donors' samples. V usage is TRBV7-2 and J usage is TRBJ1-5; D is possibly TRBD1 (6 bases). The CDR3, as DNA: TGTGCCAGCAGCCCCGGGACAAAGAATCAGCCCCAGCATTTT. Amino acids: CASSPGTKNQPQHF.